This T cell receptor beta chain was documented in a study of blood T cell repertoires in COVID-19. The V and J ends lost 6 bases and 2 bases, in that order; junction bases with no gene match: 3. The V gene's germline CDR1 is MNHEY and CDR2 SVGAGI. The CDR3 totals 13 residues. Profiling relied on immunoSEQ multiplex PCR, and the TCRdb table lists in-frame clones only, not all of them. The table records 250,000 to 300,000 clones, approximately 78% of them present only once. The sequence was collected from a man in his forties or fifties who had been exposed to COVID-19. This rearrangement joins TRBV6-5 to TRBJ1-1; 7 bases fit TRBD1. Sample: PBMCs or T cells enriched from blood (not recorded which). This CDR3 is CASRRDSNTEAFF. CDR3 DNA sequence: TGTGCCAGCAGAAGGGACAGCAACACTGAAGCTTTCTTT.